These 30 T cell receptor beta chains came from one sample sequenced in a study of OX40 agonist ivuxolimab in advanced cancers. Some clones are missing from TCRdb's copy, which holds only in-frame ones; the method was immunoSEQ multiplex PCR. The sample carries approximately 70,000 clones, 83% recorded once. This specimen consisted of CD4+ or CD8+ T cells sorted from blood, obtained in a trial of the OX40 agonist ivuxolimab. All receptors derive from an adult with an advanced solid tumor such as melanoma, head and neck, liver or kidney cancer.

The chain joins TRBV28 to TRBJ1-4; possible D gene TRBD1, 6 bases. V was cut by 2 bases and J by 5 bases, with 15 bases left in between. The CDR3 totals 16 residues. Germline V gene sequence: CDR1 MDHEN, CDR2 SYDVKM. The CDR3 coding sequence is TGTGCCAGCAGTTTAGGCCGGGGGCCCCAGAATGAAAAACTGTTTTTT. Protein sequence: CASSLGRGPQNEKLFF.

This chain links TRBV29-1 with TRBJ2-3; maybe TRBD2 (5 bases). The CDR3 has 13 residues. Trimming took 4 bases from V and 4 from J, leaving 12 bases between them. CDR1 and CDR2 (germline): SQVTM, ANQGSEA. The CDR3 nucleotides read TGCAGCGTTGTGCGAGGGTTATCAGATACGCAGTATTTT. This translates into CSVVRGLSDTQYF.

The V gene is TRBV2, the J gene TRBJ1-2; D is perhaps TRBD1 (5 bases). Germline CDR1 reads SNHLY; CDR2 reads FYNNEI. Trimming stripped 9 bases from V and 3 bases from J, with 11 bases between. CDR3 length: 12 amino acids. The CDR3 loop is CASTQEDYGYTF. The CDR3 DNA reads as TGTGCCAGTACACAGGAAGACTATGGCTACACCTTC.

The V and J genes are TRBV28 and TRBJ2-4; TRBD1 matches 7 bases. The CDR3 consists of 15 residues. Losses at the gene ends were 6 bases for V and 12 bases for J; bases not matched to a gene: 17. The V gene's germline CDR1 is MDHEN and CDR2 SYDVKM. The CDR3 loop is CASSPVDRAVEAQYF. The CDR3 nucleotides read TGTGCCAGCAGCCCAGTCGACAGGGCCGTCGAGGCTCAGTACTTC.

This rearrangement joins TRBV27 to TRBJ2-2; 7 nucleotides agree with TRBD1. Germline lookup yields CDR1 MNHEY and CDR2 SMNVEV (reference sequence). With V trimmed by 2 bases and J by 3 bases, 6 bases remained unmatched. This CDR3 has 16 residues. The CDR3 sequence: CASSLRGLLDTGELFF. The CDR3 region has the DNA TGTGCCAGCAGTTTAAGGGGGCTCCTTGACACCGGGGAGCTGTTTTTT.

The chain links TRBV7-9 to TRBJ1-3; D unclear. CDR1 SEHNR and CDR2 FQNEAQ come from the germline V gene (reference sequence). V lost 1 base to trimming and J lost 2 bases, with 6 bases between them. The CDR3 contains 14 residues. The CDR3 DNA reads TGTGCCAGCAGCTTAGGATCGACTGGAAACACCATATATTTT. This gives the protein CASSLGSTGNTIYF.

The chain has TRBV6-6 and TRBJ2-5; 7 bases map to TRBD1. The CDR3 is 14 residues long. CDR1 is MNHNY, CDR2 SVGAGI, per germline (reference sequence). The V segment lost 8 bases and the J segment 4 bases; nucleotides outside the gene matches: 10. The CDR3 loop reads CASHQGGSPETQYF. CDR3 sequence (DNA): TGTGCCAGCCATCAAGGGGGCTCCCCAGAGACCCAGTACTTC.

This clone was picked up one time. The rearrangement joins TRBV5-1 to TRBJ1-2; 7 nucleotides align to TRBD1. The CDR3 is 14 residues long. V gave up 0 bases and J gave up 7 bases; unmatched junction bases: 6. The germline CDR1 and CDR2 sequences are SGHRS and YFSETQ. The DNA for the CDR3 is TGCGCCAGCAGCTTGGGACAGGGCATGAGTGGCTACACCTTC. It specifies CASSLGQGMSGYTF.

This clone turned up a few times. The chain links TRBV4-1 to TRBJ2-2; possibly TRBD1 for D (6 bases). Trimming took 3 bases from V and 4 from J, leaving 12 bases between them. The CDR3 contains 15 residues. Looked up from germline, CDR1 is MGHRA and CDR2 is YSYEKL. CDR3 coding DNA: TGCGCCAGCAGCCATCCAGGGGTGGGCACCGGGGAGCTGTTTTTT. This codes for CASSHPGVGTGELFF.

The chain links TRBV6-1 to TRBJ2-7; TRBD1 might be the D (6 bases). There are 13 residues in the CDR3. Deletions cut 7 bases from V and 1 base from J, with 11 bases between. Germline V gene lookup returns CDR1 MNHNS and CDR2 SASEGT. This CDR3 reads CASKGDVSYEQYF. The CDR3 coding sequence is TGTGCCAGCAAGGGGGACGTATCCTACGAGCAGTACTTC.

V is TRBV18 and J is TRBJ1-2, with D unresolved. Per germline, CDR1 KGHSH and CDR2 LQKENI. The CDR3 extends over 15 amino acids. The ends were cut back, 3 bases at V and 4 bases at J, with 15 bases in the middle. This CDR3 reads CASSPSRNVGYGYTF. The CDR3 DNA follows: TGTGCCAGCTCACCGTCCAGGAATGTCGGCTATGGCTACACCTTC.

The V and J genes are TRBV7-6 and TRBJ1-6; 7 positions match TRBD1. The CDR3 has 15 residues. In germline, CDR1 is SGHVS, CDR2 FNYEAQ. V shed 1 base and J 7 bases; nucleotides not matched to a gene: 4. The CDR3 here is CASSLVEGANSPLHF. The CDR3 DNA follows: TGTGCCAGCAGCTTAGTTGAGGGGGCGAATTCACCCCTCCACTTT.

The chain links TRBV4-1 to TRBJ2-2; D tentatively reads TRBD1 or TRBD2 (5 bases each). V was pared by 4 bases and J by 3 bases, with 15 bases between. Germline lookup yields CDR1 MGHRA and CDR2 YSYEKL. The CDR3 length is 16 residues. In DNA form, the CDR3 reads TGCGCCAGCAGCCTGGGTCGAGGGGTGGACACCGGGGAGCTGTTTTTT. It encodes CASSLGRGVDTGELFF.

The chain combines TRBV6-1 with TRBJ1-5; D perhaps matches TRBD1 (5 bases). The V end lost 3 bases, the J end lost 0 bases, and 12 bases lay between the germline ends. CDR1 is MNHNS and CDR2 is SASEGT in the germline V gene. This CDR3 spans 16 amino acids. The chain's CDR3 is CASSDQGFYSNQPQHF. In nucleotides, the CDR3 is TGTGCCAGCAGTGATCAGGGATTTTATAGCAATCAGCCCCAGCATTTT.

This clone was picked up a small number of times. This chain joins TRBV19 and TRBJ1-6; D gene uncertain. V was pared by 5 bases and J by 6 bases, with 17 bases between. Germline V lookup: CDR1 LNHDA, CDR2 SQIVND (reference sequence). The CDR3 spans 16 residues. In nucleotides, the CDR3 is TGTGCCAGTAGTGCCGCGGGGAGGGCCCTTAATTCACCCCTCCACTTT. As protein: CASSAAGRALNSPLHF.

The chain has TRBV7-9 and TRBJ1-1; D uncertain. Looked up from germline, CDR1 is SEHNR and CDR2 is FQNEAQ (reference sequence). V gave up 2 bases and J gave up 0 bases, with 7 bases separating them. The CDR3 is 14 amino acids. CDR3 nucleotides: TGTGCCAGCAGCTTATCCAGGTTGAACACTGAAGCTTTCTTT. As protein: CASSLSRLNTEAFF.

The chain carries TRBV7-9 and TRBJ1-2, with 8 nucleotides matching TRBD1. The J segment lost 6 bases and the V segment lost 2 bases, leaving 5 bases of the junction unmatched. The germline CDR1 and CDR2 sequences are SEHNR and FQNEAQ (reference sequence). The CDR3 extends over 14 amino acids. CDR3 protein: CASSLSRGRDGYTF. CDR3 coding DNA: TGTGCCAGCAGCTTATCCAGGGGGCGCGATGGCTACACCTTC.

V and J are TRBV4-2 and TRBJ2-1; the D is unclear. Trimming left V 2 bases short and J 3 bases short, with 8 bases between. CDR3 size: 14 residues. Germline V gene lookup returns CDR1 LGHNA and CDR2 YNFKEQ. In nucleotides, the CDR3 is TGTGCCAGCAGCCAATACGAAGACTACAATGAGCAGTTCTTC. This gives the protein CASSQYEDYNEQFF.

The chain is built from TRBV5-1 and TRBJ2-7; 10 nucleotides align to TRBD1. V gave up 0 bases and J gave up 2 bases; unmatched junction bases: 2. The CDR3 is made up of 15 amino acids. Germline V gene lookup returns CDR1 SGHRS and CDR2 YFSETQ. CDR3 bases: TGCGCCAGCAGCTTGGGAGACAGGGGGCCCTACGAGCAGTACTTC. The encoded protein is CASSLGDRGPYEQYF.

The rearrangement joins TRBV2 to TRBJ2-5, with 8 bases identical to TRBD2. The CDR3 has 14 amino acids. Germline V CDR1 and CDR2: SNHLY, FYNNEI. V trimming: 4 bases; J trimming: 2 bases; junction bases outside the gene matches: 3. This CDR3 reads CASSGLAGQETQYF. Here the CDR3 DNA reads TGTGCCAGCAGTGGTCTAGCGGGTCAAGAGACCCAGTACTTC.

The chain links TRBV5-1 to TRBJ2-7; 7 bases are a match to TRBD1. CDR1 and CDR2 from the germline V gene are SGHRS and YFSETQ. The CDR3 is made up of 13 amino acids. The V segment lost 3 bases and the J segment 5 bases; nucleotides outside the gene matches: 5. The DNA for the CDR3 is TGCGCCAGCAGCTCCCTACAGGGGAACGAGCAGTACTTC. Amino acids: CASSSLQGNEQYF.

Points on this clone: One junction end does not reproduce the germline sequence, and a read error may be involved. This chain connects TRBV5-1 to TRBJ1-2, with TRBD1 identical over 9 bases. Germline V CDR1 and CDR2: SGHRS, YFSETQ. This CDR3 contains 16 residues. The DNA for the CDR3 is TGCGCCAGCAGCTTTGGGGACAGGGCTTCCAACAATGTTGAAAACTTC. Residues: CASSFGDRASNNVENF.

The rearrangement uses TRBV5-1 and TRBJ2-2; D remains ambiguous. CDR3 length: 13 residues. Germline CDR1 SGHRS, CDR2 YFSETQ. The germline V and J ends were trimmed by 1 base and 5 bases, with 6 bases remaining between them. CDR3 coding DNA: TGCGCCAGCAGCTTGAAGGGAACCGGGGAGCTGTTTTTT. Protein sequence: CASSLKGTGELFF. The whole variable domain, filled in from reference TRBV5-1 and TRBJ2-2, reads KAGVTQTPRYLIKTRGQQVTLSCSPISGHRSVSWYQQTPGQGLQFLFEYFSETQRNKGNFPGRFSGRQFSNSRSEMNVSTLELGDSALYLCASSLKGTGELFFGEGSRLTVL.

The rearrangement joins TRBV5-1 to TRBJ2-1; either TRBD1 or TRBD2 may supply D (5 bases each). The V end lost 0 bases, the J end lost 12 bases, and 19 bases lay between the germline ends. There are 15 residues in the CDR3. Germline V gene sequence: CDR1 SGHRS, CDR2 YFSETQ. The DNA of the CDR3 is TGCGCCAGCAGCTTGGAACGGGGCGCACGGCACGGGCAGTTCTTC. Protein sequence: CASSLERGARHGQFF. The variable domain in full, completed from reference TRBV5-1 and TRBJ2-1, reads KAGVTQTPRYLIKTRGQQVTLSCSPISGHRSVSWYQQTPGQGLQFLFEYFSETQRNKGNFPGRFSGRQFSNSRSEMNVSTLELGDSALYLCASSLERGARHGQFFGPGTRLTVL.

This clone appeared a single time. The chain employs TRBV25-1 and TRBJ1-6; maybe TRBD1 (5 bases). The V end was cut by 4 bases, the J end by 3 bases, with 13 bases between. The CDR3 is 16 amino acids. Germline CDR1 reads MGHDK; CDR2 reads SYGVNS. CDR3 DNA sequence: TGTGCCAGCAGTGTTTCGTTGACAGACTATAATTCACCCCTCCACTTT. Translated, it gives CASSVSLTDYNSPLHF.

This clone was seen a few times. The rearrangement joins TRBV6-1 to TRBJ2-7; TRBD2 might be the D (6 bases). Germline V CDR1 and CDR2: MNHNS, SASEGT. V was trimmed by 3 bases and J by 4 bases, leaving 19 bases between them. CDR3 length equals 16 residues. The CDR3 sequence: CASSDQVGGARYEQYF. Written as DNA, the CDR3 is TGTGCCAGCAGTGATCAGGTTGGAGGGGCGCGTTACGAGCAGTACTTC.

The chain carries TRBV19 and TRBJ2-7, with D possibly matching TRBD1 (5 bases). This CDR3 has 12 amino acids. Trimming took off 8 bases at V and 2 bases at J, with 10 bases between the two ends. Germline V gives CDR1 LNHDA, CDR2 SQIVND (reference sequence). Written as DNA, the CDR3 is TGTGCCAGTGAAGGGGCCACCTACGAGCAGTACTTC. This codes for CASEGATYEQYF.

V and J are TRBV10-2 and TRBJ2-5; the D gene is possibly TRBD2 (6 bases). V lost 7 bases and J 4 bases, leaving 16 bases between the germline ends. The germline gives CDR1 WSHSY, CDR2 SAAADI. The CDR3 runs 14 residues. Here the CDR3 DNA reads TGCGCCAGCAAGGGTGGAGGAGGGCCAGAGACCCAGTACTTC. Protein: CASKGGGGPETQYF.

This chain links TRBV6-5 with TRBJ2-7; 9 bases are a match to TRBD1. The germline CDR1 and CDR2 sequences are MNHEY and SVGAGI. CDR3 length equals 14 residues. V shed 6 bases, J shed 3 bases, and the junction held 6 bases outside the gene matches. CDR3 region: CASSFTGGNYEQYF. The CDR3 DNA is TGTGCCAGCAGCTTCACAGGGGGCAACTACGAGCAGTACTTC.

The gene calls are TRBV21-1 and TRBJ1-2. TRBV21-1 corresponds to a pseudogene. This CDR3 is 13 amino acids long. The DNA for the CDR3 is TGTGCCCCGGAGCAGTCAGCTAACTATGGCTACACCTTC. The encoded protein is CAPEQSANYGYTF.